These T cell receptor beta chains were read from a single sample in a study of blood T cell repertoires in COVID-19. TCRdb keeps only in-frame clones here, not all; method: immunoSEQ multiplex PCR. The sample yields approximately 200,000 clones, about 85% seen once. Sequencing was carried out using peripheral blood. The receptors were gathered from a man aged 35-49 years with acute or convalescent COVID-19. Both conserved end residues are part of each CDR3. The D gene is left open where the match is weak. Clone size is given for some rows only: seen once, a few or many times, or a class if the clone is expanded.

>TRBJ2-7|.|TRBV23-1|.
CASLEQYF
TGCGCCAGCCTCGAGCAGTACTTC
>TRBJ1-6|.|TRBV30|.
CAWSGGPKSPLHF
TGTGCCTGGAGTGGGGGCCCGAAATCACCCCTCCACTTT
>TRBJ1-1|.|TRBV6-5|.
CASSYSTVGAEAFF
TGTGCCAGCAGTTACTCGACAGTGGGCGCTGAAGCTTTCTTT
>TRBJ1-2|.|TRBV9|.
CASSVGGNSYGYTF
TGTGCCAGCAGCGTAGGCGGGAACAGCTATGGCTACACCTTC
>TRBJ1-4|.|TRBV5-8|TRBD1
CASRDRAGDEKLFF
TGTGCCAGCAGGGACAGGGCGGGTGATGAAAAACTGTTTTTT
>TRBJ1-5|.|TRBV5-8|TRBD1
CASRPDRGSNQPQHF
TGTGCCAGCAGACCTGACAGGGGAAGCAATCAGCCCCAGCATTTT
>TRBJ2-1|.|TRBV6-2/TRBV6-3|TRBD2
CASSGRSGGVDEQFF
TGTGCCAGCAGTGGCCGTAGCGGGGGGGTAGATGAGCAGTTCTTC
>TRBJ2-3|.|TRBV5-1|.
CASSAGALESTDTQYF
TGCGCCAGCAGCGCGGGGGCCCTCGAGAGCACAGATACGCAGTATTTT
>TRBJ1-6|.|TRBV5-1|.
CASSLSEGSPLHF
TGCGCCAGCAGCTTGTCGGAGGGCTCACCCCTCCACTTT
>TRBJ2-2|.|TRBV9|TRBD2
CARSGGTRGVEITGELFF
TGTGCCCGCAGCGGGGGGACTCGCGGGGTGGAGATTACCGGGGAGCTGTTTTTT
>TRBJ2-5|.|TRBV20-1|.
CSASKGRGLEETQYF
TGCAGTGCTAGTAAGGGTCGGGGGTTAGAAGAGACCCAGTACTTC
>TRBJ1-5|few|TRBV21-1|.
CASSKERPPQHF
TGTGCCAGCAGCAAAGAGCGTCCGCCCCAGCATTTT
>TRBJ1-2|few|TRBV3-1/TRBV3-2|.
CASSPQDYYGYTF
TGTGCCAGCAGCCCACAGGATTACTATGGCTACACCTTC
>TRBJ2-5|.|TRBV7-9|.
CASSSWAQETQYF
TGTGCCAGCAGCTCCTGGGCCCAAGAGACCCAGTACTTC
>TRBJ2-5|.|TRBV7-9|.
CASSSTGQETQYF
TGTGCCAGCAGCTCGACTGGGCAAGAGACCCAGTACTTC
>TRBJ2-1|.|TRBV27|.
CASSLQGGGNEQFF
TGTGCCAGCAGTTTACAGGGGGGTGGGAATGAGCAGTTCTTC
>TRBJ1-4|.|TRBV5-5|TRBD1
CASSPFAGQGLEKLFF
TGTGCCAGCAGCCCCTTCGCGGGACAGGGCTTAGAAAAACTGTTTTTT
>TRBJ1-1|.|TRBV12-5|.
CASGPSGGTEAFF
TGTGCTAGTGGTCCTTCGGGGGGGACTGAAGCTTTCTTT
>TRBJ2-7|few|TRBV6-5|TRBD2
CASSAGGTSSYEQYF
TGTGCCAGCAGCGCGGGGGGTACCAGCTCCTACGAGCAGTACTTC
>TRBJ1-3|.|TRBV2|.
CASSETRPSGNTIYF
TGTGCCAGCAGTGAAACCAGGCCCTCTGGAAACACCATATATTTT
>TRBJ2-7|.|TRBV2|TRBD1
CASRASTGGRLVEQYF
TGTGCCAGCAGAGCCTCTACAGGGGGCAGGTTAGTCGAGCAGTACTTC
>TRBJ2-3|.|TRBV6-5|.
CASSLGERSTDTQYF
TGTGCCAGCAGTTTGGGTGAGCGGAGCACAGATACGCAGTATTTT
>TRBJ1-1|.|TRBV12-3/TRBV12-4|.
CASSARGEAFF
TGTGCCAGCAGTGCAAGGGGTGAAGCTTTCTTT
>TRBJ1-2|.|TRBV5-5|.
CASSLVAGNYGYTF
TGTGCCAGCAGCTTGGTGGCAGGCAACTATGGCTACACCTTC
>TRBJ2-1|.|TRBV5-1|TRBD1
CASDPGQGSYNEQFF
TGCGCCAGCGACCCAGGACAGGGTTCCTACAATGAGCAGTTCTTC
>TRBJ2-7|.|TRBV21-1|.
CASSKVRDRGAYEQYF
TGTGCCAGCAGCAAAGTCCGAGACAGGGGAGCCTACGAGCAGTACTTC
>TRBJ2-1|.|TRBV18|.
CASSRYRDTYNEQFF
TGTGCCAGCTCACGGTACCGGGACACCTACAATGAGCAGTTCTTC
>TRBJ1-2|once|TRBV6-6|TRBD1
CASRRDSYGYTF
TGTGCCAGCAGACGGGACAGCTATGGCTACACCTTC
>TRBJ1-2|few|TRBV30|TRBD1
CAQKGQGLSYGYTF
TGTGCCCAGAAAGGACAGGGGTTGTCGTATGGCTACACCTTC
>TRBJ2-7|.|TRBV28|.
CASRGQFYEQYF
TGTGCCAGCAGAGGACAGTTCTACGAGCAGTACTTC
>TRBJ2-3|once|TRBV9|.
CASSLTRSTDTQYF
TGTGCCAGCTCCCTTACCCGGTCGACAGATACGCAGTATTTT
>TRBJ2-7|.|TRBV18|TRBD2
CASSTTSGGSYEQYF
TGTGCCAGCTCAACGACTAGCGGGGGATCCTACGAGCAGTACTTC
>TRBJ2-3|.|TRBV6-5|.
CASSFREDGADTQYF
TGTGCCAGCAGTTTTCGAGAGGACGGGGCAGATACGCAGTATTTT
>TRBJ1-4|.|TRBV13|.
CASSLGQRTNEKLFF
TGTGCCAGCAGCTTAGGACAGAGAACTAATGAAAAACTGTTTTTT
>TRBJ1-1|few|TRBV11-3|.
CASSFRPGSEAFF
TGTGCCAGCAGCTTTCGTCCAGGGTCTGAAGCTTTCTTT
>TRBJ2-1|.|TRBV2|.
CASRTVSYNEQFF
TGTGCCAGCCGGACTGTCTCCTACAATGAGCAGTTCTTC
>TRBJ1-3|.|TRBV6-6|.
CASGQGSFSGNTIYF
TGTGCCAGCGGTCAGGGGTCTTTCTCTGGAAACACCATATATTTT
>TRBJ1-1|few|TRBV6-5|TRBD1
CASSRNRGTEAFF
TGTGCCAGCAGTCGAAACAGGGGCACTGAAGCTTTCTTT
>TRBJ1-3|few|TRBV6-5|TRBD1
CASIQPQGVGNTIYF
TGTGCCAGCATCCAACCCCAGGGGGTAGGAAACACCATATATTTT
>TRBJ1-1|.|TRBV27|.
CASRLARGNTEAFF
TGTGCCAGCAGGTTAGCCAGGGGGAACACTGAAGCTTTCTTT
>TRBJ1-1|.|TRBV18|.
CASSPPKPGNNTEAFF
TGTGCCAGCTCACCACCGAAACCGGGAAATAACACTGAAGCTTTCTTT
>TRBJ1-2|.|TRBV18|TRBD1
CASSPGQGSAYGYTF
TGTGCCAGCTCACCCGGACAGGGATCCGCCTATGGCTACACCTTC
>TRBJ2-1|.|TRBV18|TRBD2
CASSPLLASYNEQFF
TGTGCCAGCTCACCACTACTAGCGAGCTACAATGAGCAGTTCTTC
>TRBJ1-1|once|TRBV19|TRBD1
CATKGTGVEAFF
TGTGCCACCAAAGGGACAGGTGTTGAAGCTTTCTTT
>TRBJ1-3|.|TRBV4-1|.
CASSQDKGAGNTIYF
TGCGCCAGCAGCCAAGATAAAGGGGCTGGAAACACCATATATTTT
>TRBJ2-5|.|TRBV21-1|.
CASSRSPPPSRETQYF
TGTGCCAGCAGCAGGTCCCCTCCCCCTTCGCGAGAGACCCAGTACTTC
>TRBJ2-7|.|TRBV9|TRBD2
CASSPGTSGGGPSYEQYF
TGTGCCAGCAGCCCCGGGACTAGCGGGGGGGGTCCCTCCTACGAGCAGTACTTC
>TRBJ2-3|.|TRBV7-6|.
CASSLTGEGDTQYF
TGTGCCAGCAGCTTGACTGGCGAGGGAGATACGCAGTATTTT
>TRBJ2-3|.|TRBV4-1|.
CASSQEEGPSTDTQYF
TGCGCCAGCAGCCAAGAGGAGGGGCCAAGCACAGATACGCAGTATTTT